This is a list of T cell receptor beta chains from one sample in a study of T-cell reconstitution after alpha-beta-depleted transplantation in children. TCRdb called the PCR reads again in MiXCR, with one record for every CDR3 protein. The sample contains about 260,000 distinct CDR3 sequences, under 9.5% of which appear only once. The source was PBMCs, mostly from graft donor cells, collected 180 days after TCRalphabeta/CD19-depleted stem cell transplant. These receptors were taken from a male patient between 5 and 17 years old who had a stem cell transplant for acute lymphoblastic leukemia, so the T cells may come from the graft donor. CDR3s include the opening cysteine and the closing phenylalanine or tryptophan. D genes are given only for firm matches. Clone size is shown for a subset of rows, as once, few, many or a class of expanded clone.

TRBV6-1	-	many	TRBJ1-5	TGTGCCAGCAGAACAGGGAATCAGCCCCAGCATTTT	CASRTGNQPQHF
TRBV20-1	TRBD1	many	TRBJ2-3	TGCAGTGCTAGAGAGCGGACAGGGCGGACAGATACGCAGTATTTT	CSARERTGRTDTQYF
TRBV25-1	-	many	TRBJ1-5	TGTGCCAGCAGCCAACACAGGGATGGCAATCAGCCCCAGCATTTT	CASSQHRDGNQPQHF
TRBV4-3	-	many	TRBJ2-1	TGCGCCAGCAGCCAGGGACAATACAATGAGCAGTTCTTC	CASSQGQYNEQFF
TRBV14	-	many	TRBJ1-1	TGTGCCAGCAGCCGCGGGACACTTGAAGCTTTCTTT	CASSRGTLEAFF
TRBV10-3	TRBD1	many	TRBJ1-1	TGTGCCATCAGCACGCAGGGGGCTGGTACTGAAGCTTTCTTT	CAISTQGAGTEAFF
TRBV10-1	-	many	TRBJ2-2	TGCGCCAGCAGTGATAGGGCCAAGGGAAACACCGGGGAGCTGTTTTTT	CASSDRAKGNTGELFF
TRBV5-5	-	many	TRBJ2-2	TGTGCCAGCAGCTTGAGTAACGGCGCCGGGGAGCTGTTTTTT	CASSLSNGAGELFF
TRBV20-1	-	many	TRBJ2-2	TGCAGTGCTAGATTAAGGGGAACACCGAACACCGGGGAGCTGTTTTTT	CSARLRGTPNTGELFF
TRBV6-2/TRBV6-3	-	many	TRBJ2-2	TGTGCCAGCAGTTACATTGCCGGGGAGCTGTTTTTT	CASSYIAGELFF
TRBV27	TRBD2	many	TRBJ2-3	TGTGCCAGCAGAGTACTAGCGGGGGCGAAGAATACGCAGTATTTT	CASRVLAGAKNTQYF
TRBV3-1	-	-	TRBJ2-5	TGTGCCAGCAGCCAAGATGGAAAGACCCAGTACTTC	CASSQDGKTQYF
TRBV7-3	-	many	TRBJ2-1	TGTGCCAGCAGCTCGGGCAGAAGCTCCTACAATGAGCAGTTCTTC	CASSSGRSSYNEQFF
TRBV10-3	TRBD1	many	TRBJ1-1	TGTGCCATCAGCTACCTCGGGACAGGGTTGACTGAAGCTTTCTTT	CAISYLGTGLTEAFF
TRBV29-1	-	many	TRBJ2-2	TGCACCGTGGGTTTTCCCGGGGAGCTGTTTTTT	CTVGFPGELFF
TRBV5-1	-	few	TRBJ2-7	TGCGCCAGCAGCTCCACCTTAGGACTACCCTACGAGCAGTACTTC	CASSSTLGLPYEQYF
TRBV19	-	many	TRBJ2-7	TGTGCCAGTAGAGAGGGTGTTGGGATCCGGAACGAGCAGTACTTC	CASREGVGIRNEQYF
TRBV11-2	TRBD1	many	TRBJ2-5	TGTGCCAGCAGCTCCGGACAGGGGGCGGTTAGGACCCAGTACTTC	CASSSGQGAVRTQYF
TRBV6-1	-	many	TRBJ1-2	TGTGCCAGCAGACATAGAAGGAGCTATGGCTACACCTTC	CASRHRRSYGYTF
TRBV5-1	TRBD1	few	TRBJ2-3	TGCGCCAGCAGCGGGGACAGTGATACGCAGTATTTT	CASSGDSDTQYF
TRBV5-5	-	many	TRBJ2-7	TGTGCCAGCAGCTTCGCCCGTGGGACCTACGAGCAGTACTTC	CASSFARGTYEQYF
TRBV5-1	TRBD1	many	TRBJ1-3	TGCGCCAGCAGCCCTGGGACAGGCTCTGGAAACACCATATATTTT	CASSPGTGSGNTIYF
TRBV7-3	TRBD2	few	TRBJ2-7	TGTGCCAGCAGCTTAATTAGCGGGAGGAAGTACGAGCAGTACTTC	CASSLISGRKYEQYF
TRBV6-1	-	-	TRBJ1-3	TGTGCCAGCAGTGAATCCCGTAGAAACACCATATATTTT	CASSESRRNTIYF
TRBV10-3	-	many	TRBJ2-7	TGTGCCATCAGTGGCCTAGGCTTTTTGCCGGGCGAGCAGTACTTC	CAISGLGFLPGEQYF
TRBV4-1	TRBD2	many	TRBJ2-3	TGCGCCAGCAGCCAAGTAGCGGGGGGCACAGATACGCAGTATTTT	CASSQVAGGTDTQYF
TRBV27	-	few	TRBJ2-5	TGTGCCAGCAGTCCGCTCCCTCTATCGAGTTATCGAGAGACCCAGTACTTC	CASSPLPLSSYRETQYF
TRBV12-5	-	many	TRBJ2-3	TGTGCTAGCGCCGAGCGGATCAGCACAGATACGCAGTATTTT	CASAERISTDTQYF
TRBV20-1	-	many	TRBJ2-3	TGCAGTGCTTTGACTAGAAAGATAGATACGCAGTATTTT	CSALTRKIDTQYF
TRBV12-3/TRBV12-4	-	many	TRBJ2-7	TGTGCCAGCGGCTACTACGAGCAGTACTTC	CASGYYEQYF
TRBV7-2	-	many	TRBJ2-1	TGTGCCAGCAGCTTGGGGGCAGGGTCCCGTTCCTACAATGAGCAGTTCTTC	CASSLGAGSRSYNEQFF
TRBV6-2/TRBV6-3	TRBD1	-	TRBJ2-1	TGTGCCAGCAGTTACGGACAGGTAGGCTCCTACAATGAGCAGTTCTTC	CASSYGQVGSYNEQFF
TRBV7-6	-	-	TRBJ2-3	TGTGCCAGCAGCCTACCGGGGGACCGACCAACTCCTAGCACAGATACGCAGTATTTT	CASSLPGDRPTPSTDTQYF
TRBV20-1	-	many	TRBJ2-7	TGCAGTGCTAGAAGATACCCCGACGGGCCATACGAGCAGTACTTC	CSARRYPDGPYEQYF
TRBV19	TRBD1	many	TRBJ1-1	TGTGCCAGTAGTGGATGGACAGGGGGAGCGAACACTGAAGCTTTCTTT	CASSGWTGGANTEAFF
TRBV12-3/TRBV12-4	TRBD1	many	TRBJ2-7	TGTGCCAGCAGTATAGGGGGCGGCTCCTACGAGCAGTACTTC	CASSIGGGSYEQYF
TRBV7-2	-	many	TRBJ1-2	TGTGCCAGCAGCTTAGGGGGCATCTATGGCTACACCTTC	CASSLGGIYGYTF
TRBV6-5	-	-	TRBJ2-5	TGTGCCAGCAGTTACGGGTTAAAGCAAGAGACCCAGTACTTC	CASSYGLKQETQYF
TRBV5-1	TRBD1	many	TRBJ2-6	TGCGCCAGCAGCGGGACAGGGACTGGGGCCAACGTCCTGACTTTC	CASSGTGTGANVLTF
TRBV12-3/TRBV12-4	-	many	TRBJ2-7	TGTGCCAGCAGTTTAACGGCGAAGGGGTATTACGAGCAGTACTTC	CASSLTAKGYYEQYF
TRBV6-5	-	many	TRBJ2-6	TGTGCCAGCAGTTGGCCTACTGGGGCCAACGTCCTGACTTTC	CASSWPTGANVLTF
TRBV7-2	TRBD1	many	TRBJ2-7	TGTGCCAGCAGCCAGAGGGACAGGCCGCTTTTCTACGAGCAGTACTTC	CASSQRDRPLFYEQYF
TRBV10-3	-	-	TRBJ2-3	TGTGCCATCAGTGACTCCTTAGCGGTACAGACCTCTAGCACAGATACGCAGTATTTT	CAISDSLAVQTSSTDTQYF
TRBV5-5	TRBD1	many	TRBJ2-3	TGTGCCAGCAGCTTGACCCAGGGGGCTGGAGATACGCAGTATTTT	CASSLTQGAGDTQYF
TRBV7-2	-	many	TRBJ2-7	TGTGCCAGCAGCTTAGGACTAATGAGCTCCTACGAGCAGTACTTC	CASSLGLMSSYEQYF
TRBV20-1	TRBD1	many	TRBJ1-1	TGCAGTGCTAGTTTCCGGGACAGGGGTGATTCGGCTTTCTTT	CSASFRDRGDSAFF